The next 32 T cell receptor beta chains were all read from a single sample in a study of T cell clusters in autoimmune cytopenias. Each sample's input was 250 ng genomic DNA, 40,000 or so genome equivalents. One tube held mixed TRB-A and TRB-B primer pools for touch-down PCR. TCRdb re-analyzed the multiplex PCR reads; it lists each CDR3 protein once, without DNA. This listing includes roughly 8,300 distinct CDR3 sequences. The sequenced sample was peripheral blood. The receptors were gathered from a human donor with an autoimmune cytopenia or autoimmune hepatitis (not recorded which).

The CDR3 sequence: CAISYRGNSGGEQYF. The chain employs TRBV10-3 and TRBJ2-7; checking the TCRdb D call of TRBD1 is not possible without DNA. The CDR3 is 15 residues long. The germline V gene encodes CDR1 ENHRY and CDR2 SYGVKD.

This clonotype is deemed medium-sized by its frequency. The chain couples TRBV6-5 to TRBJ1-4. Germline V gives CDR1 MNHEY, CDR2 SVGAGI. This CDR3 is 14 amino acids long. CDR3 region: CASKDTGWDEKLFF.

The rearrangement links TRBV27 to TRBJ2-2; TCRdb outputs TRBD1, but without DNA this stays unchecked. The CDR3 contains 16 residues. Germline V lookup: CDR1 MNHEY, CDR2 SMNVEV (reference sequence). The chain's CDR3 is CASSLFRQGAVGELFF.

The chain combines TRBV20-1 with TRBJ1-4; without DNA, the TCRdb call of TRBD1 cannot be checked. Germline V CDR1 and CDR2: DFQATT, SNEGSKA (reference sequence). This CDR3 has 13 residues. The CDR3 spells CSARGRQPEKLFF.

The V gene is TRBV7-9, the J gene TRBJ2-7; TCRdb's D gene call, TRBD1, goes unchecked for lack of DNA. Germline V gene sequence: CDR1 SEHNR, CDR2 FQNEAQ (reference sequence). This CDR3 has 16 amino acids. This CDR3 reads CASSLKGGVGSSEQYF.

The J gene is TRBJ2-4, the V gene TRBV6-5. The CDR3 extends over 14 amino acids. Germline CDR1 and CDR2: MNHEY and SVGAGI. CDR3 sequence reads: CASSTIEKRNIQYF.

CDR3 amino acids: CASSSELAGGPIFTDTQYF. The chain is built from TRBV5-6 and TRBJ2-3; no DNA is available, so the TRBD2 call from TCRdb remains unchecked. The V gene's germline CDR1 is SGHDT and CDR2 YYEEEE. The length of the CDR3 is 19 residues.

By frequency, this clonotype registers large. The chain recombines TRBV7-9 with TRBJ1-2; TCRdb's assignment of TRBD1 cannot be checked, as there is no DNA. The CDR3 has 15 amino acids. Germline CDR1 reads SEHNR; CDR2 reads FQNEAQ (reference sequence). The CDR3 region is CASSDPFEGRGGYTF. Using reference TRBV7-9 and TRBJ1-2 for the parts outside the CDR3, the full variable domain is DTGVSQNPRHKITKRGQNVTFRCDPISEHNRLYWYRQTLGQGPEFLTYFQNEAQLEKSRLLSDRFSAERPKGSFSTLEIQRTEQGDSAMYLCASSDPFEGRGGYTFGSGTRLTVV.

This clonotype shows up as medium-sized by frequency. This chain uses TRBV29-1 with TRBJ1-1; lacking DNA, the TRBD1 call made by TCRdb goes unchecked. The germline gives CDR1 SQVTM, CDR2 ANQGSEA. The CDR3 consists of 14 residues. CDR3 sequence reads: CSVVTGGSNTEAFF.

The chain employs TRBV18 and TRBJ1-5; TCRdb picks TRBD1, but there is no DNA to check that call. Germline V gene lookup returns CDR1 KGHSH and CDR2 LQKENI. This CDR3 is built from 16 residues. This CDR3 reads CASSPITGQGNQPQHF.

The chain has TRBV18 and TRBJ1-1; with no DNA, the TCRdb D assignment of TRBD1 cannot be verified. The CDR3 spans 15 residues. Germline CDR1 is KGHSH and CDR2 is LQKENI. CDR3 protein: CASSLGVRGYSEAFF.

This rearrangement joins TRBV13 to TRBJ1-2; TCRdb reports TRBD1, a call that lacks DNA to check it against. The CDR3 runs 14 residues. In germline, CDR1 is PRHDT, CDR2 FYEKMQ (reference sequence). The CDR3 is CASSQRGSLYGYTF.

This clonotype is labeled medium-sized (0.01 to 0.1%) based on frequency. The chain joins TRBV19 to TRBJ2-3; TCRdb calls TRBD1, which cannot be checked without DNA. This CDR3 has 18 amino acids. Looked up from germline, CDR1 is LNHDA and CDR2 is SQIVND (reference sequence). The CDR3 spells CASSMRPPGTGGRDTQYF.

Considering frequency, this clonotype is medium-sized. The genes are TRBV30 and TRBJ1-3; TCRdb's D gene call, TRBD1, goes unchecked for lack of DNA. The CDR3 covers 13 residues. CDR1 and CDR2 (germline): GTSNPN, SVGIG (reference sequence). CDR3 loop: CAWARAGGNTIYF.

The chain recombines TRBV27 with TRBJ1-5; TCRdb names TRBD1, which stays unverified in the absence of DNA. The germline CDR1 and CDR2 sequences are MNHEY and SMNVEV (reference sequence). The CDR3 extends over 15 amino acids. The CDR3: CASSPRALNNQPQHF.

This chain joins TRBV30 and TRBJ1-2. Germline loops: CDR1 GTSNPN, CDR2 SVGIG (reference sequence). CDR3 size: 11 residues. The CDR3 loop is CAWSQQYGYTF.

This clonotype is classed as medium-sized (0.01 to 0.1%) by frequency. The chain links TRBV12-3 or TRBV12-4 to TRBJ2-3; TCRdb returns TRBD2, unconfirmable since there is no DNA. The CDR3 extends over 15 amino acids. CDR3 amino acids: CASSSGDAGPDTQYF.

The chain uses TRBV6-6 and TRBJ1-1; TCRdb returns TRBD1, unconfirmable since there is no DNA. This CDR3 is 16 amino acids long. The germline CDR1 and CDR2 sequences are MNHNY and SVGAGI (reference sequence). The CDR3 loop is CASSYSSGPKNTKAFF.

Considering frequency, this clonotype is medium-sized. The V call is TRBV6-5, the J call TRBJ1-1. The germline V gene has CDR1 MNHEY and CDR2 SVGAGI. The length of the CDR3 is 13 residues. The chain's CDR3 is CASSYEVRTEAFF.

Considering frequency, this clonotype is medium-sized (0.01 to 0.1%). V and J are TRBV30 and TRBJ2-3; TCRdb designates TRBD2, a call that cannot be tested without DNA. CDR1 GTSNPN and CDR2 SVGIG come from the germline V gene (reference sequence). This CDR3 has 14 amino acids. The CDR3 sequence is CAWSAGLVTDTQYF.

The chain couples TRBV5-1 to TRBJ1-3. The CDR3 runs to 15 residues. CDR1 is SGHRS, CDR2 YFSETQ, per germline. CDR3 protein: CASSSGPFSGNTIYF.

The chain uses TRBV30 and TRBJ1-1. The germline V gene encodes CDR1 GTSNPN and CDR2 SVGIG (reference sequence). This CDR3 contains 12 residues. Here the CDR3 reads CASKRGRTEAFF.

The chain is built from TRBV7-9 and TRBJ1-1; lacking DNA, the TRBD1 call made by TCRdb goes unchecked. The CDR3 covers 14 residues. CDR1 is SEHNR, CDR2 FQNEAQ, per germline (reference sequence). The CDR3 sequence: CASAPDDPGTEAFF.

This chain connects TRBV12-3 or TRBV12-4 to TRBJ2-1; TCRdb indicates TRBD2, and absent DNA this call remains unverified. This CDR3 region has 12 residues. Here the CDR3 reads CASSWSGGEQFF.

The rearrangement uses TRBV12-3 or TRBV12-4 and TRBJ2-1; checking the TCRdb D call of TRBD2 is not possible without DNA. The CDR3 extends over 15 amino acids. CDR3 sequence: CASSLGGGYYNEQFF.

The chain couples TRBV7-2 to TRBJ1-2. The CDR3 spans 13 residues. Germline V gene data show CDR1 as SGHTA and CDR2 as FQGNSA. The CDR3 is CASSPRRSEGYTF.

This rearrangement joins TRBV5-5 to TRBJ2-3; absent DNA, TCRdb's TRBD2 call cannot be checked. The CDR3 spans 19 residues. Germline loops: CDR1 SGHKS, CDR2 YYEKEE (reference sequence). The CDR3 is CASSVEPGTSGESTDTQYF.

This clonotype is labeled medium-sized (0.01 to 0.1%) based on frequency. The CDR3 sequence is CAWSLPGGGYNEQFF. This sequence joins TRBV30 and TRBJ2-1; without DNA, the TCRdb call of TRBD1 cannot be checked. CDR3 length equals 15 residues. The germline V gene encodes CDR1 GTSNPN and CDR2 SVGIG (reference sequence). The full variable domain, completed using reference TRBV30 and TRBJ2-1, is SQTIHQWPATLVQPVGSPLSLECTVEGTSNPNLYWYRQAAGRGLQLLFYSVGIGQISSEVPQNLSASRPQDRQFILSSKKLLLSDSGFYLCAWSLPGGGYNEQFFGPGTRLTVL.

This CDR3 is CASSRDLAGAYEQYF. This chain connects TRBV5-6 to TRBJ2-7; no DNA is available, so the TRBD2 call from TCRdb remains unchecked. This CDR3 region has 15 residues. The germline gives CDR1 SGHDT, CDR2 YYEEEE.

The CDR3 here is CAWSRPGQLNTIYF. V is TRBV30 and J is TRBJ1-3; with no DNA, the TCRdb D assignment of TRBD1 cannot be verified. CDR1 GTSNPN and CDR2 SVGIG come from the germline V gene (reference sequence). This CDR3 contains 14 residues.

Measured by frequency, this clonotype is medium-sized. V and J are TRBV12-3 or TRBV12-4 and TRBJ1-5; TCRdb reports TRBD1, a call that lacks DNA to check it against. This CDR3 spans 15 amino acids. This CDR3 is CASSLGQVRHQPQHF.

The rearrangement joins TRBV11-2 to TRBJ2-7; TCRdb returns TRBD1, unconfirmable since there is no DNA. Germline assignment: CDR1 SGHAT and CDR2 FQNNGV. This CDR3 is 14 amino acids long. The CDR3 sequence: CASSGGQRGYEQYF. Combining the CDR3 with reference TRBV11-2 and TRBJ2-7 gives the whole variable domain EAGVAQSPRYKIIEKRQSVAFWCNPISGHATLYWYQQILGQGPKLLIQFQNNGVVDDSQLPKDRFSAERLKGVDSTLKIQPAKLEDSAVYLCASSGGQRGYEQYFGPGTRLTVT.